Listed here are 17 T cell receptor beta chains from one sample, sequenced in a study of cytomegalovirus exposure and HLA in healthy donors. Amplification used 60 Vbeta primers and 13 Jbeta primers. Sequenced by immunoSEQ multiplex PCR; TCRdb stores in-frame clones only, minus some. The table lists 150,000 to 200,000 clones, 75% to 90% of them singletons, with 1.5% to 2% in the top ten. Sequencing was performed on PBMCs. These TCRs come from a woman between 18 and 29 years old in good health and CMV-seronegative.

The genes are TRBV5-1 and TRBJ2-3, with TRBD2 matching over 7 bases. Germline CDR1 SGHRS, CDR2 YFSETQ. The length of the CDR3 is 18 residues. After removal of 3 bases from V and 4 bases from J, the junction contained 17 bases not matched to a gene. The CDR3 is CASSSRPRAGTGADTQYF. CDR3 in DNA: TGCGCCAGCAGCTCCCGCCCCCGAGCGGGGACGGGGGCAGATACGCAGTATTTT.

The chain carries TRBV5-1 and TRBJ1-1; D ambiguous. Trimming stripped 3 bases from V and 7 bases from J, with 16 bases between. This CDR3 is 14 amino acids long. Germline CDR1 and CDR2: SGHRS and YFSETQ. In DNA form, the CDR3 reads TGCGCCAGCAGCTCGCAGGCAAACCTGATTGAAGCTTTCTTT. Translating it yields CASSSQANLIEAFF.

The chain carries TRBV6-1 and TRBJ2-1; D gene unclear. Trimming pared 6 bases from V and 4 bases from J, leaving 10 bases between. In germline, CDR1 is MNHNS, CDR2 SASEGT. There are 13 residues in the CDR3. The CDR3 sequence is CASRPGLYNEQFF. In DNA form, the CDR3 reads TGTGCCAGCAGACCAGGTCTGTACAATGAGCAGTTCTTC.

V usage is TRBV11-2 and J usage is TRBJ2-7, with TRBD1 identical over 10 bases. Germline V gene lookup returns CDR1 SGHAT and CDR2 FQNNGV. This CDR3 comprises 16 residues. The J segment lost 3 bases and the V segment lost 0 bases, leaving 5 bases of the junction unmatched. As DNA, the CDR3 is TGTGCCAGCAGCTTAGAGGCGGGACAGGGGCTCTACGAGCAGTACTTC. Amino acid sequence: CASSLEAGQGLYEQYF.

The CDR3 nucleotides read TGTGCCAGCAGTGATAGCAGGGCTAACACCGGGGAGCTGTTTTTT. Residues: CASSDSRANTGELFF. J is TRBJ2-2 and V is TRBV6-4; a weak D match, TRBD1 (5 bases). The CDR3 spans 15 residues. The germline CDR1 and CDR2 sequences are MRHNA and SNTAGT. V was clipped by 3 bases and J by 2 bases, with 10 bases between them.

The chain recombines TRBV27 with TRBJ1-5, with 7 bases aligning to TRBD1. Germline-derived CDR1 and CDR2 are MNHEY and SMNVEV (reference sequence). The CDR3 sequence is 18 residues long. V was pared by 5 bases and J by 3 bases, with 16 bases of the junction left unmatched. In DNA form, the CDR3 reads TGTGCCAGCAGTCCCAAGACAGGGTCCCGGTTGAACAATCAGCCCCAGCATTTT. Residues: CASSPKTGSRLNNQPQHF.

The chain has TRBV7-9 and TRBJ1-6; TRBD1 aligns across 8 bases. The CDR3 spans 15 residues. The V gene end was trimmed by 8 bases and the J gene end by 2 bases; junction bases not matched to a gene: 5. Germline CDR1 and CDR2: SEHNR and FQNEAQ (reference sequence). Here the CDR3 reads CASGPDRAYNSPLHF. CDR3 DNA sequence: TGTGCCAGCGGCCCGGACAGGGCCTATAATTCACCCCTCCACTTT.

Comment on this clone: The sample has other DNA sequences that encode this CDR3 too. CDR3 sequence reads: CASSEEGRGTYEQYF. As DNA, the CDR3 is TGTGCCAGCAGTGAAGAGGGCAGGGGAACCTACGAGCAGTACTTC. The chain couples TRBV6-1 to TRBJ2-7, with TRBD1 as a possible D gene (6 bases). Germline V gene lookup returns CDR1 MNHNS and CDR2 SASEGT. The V end lost 1 base, the J end lost 2 bases, and 12 bases lay between the germline ends. The CDR3 consists of 15 residues.

This clone was observed once. The chain has TRBV28 and TRBJ1-1; no clear D gene. Germline V gene lookup returns CDR1 MDHEN and CDR2 SYDVKM. This CDR3 has 13 amino acids. V was trimmed by 6 bases and J by 0 bases, leaving 8 bases between them. The CDR3 DNA reads TGTGCCAGCAGCCCTGACATGAACACTGAAGCTTTCTTT. Residues: CASSPDMNTEAFF.

The chain links TRBV29-1 to TRBJ2-3; 10 bases align to TRBD1. The CDR3 runs to 16 residues. Trimming at V came to 3 bases and at J to 4 bases, leaving 10 bases not matched to a gene. Germline V gene sequence: CDR1 SQVTM, CDR2 ANQGSEA. The CDR3 region is CSVEYRDRGSADTQYF. DNA of the CDR3: TGCAGCGTTGAGTATCGGGACAGGGGATCCGCAGATACGCAGTATTTT.

The chain employs TRBV14 and TRBJ2-1; TRBD2 agrees at 7 bases. With V trimmed by 1 base and J by 4 bases, 13 bases remained unmatched. The CDR3 contains 18 residues. Germline assignment: CDR1 SGHDN and CDR2 FVKESK. The CDR3 DNA reads as TGTGCCAGCAGCCAAGGGTCCCTACGGGGGGAACTGTACAATGAGCAGTTCTTC. It specifies CASSQGSLRGELYNEQFF.

The CDR3 nucleotides are TGTGCCAGTAGACTGACCGGACAGGGAGTAGCTGGGGCCAACGTCCTGACTTTC. This encodes CASRLTGQGVAGANVLTF. The rearrangement joins TRBV19 to TRBJ2-6; 8 bases fit TRBD1. This CDR3 comprises 18 residues. The V gene end was trimmed by 6 bases and the J gene end by 2 bases; junction bases not matched to a gene: 12. CDR1 and CDR2 (germline): LNHDA, SQIVND (reference sequence).

The gene calls are TRBV27 and TRBJ1-4; 9 bases match TRBD1. The length of the CDR3 is 15 residues. CDR1 MNHEY and CDR2 SMNVEV come from the germline V gene (reference sequence). The junction had 9 bases not matched to a gene; V was cut back by 8 bases and J by 5 bases. The CDR3 coding sequence is TGTGCCAGCGCGTTCCGGACAGGGGTGAATGAAAAACTGTTTTTT. It is translated as CASAFRTGVNEKLFF.

J is TRBJ2-1 and V is TRBV2; TRBD2 might be the D (5 bases). The V gene's germline CDR1 is SNHLY and CDR2 FYNNEI. This CDR3 is 12 amino acids long. Trimming left V 8 bases short and J 9 bases short, with 14 bases between. The CDR3 DNA is TGTGCCAGCGCCCAACCCGCGGGTGAGCAGTTCTTC. Its translation is CASAQPAGEQFF.

On this clone: Compared with germline, one end of the junction differs, possibly owing to a read error. The CDR3 reads CSSSAEYEQYF. The DNA for the CDR3 is TGTTCCAGCAGCGCGGAATACGAGCAGTACTTC. The rearrangement uses TRBV7-9 and TRBJ2-7, with D hard to call. Germline V lookup: CDR1 SEHNR, CDR2 FQNEAQ (reference sequence). The CDR3 has 11 amino acids.

This clone turned up a few times. The rearrangement joins TRBV4-1 to TRBJ2-1; D remains ambiguous. CDR1 and CDR2 from the germline V gene are MGHRA and YSYEKL. V dropped 4 bases and J dropped 0 bases, with 10 bases sitting between them. The CDR3 totals 15 residues. The CDR3 sequence: CASSRDSSSYNEQFF. CDR3 bases: TGCGCCAGCAGCCGCGACTCGAGCTCCTACAATGAGCAGTTCTTC.

In this sample, this clone turned up a few times. The chain has TRBV7-2 and TRBJ1-4; no clear D. Germline V CDR1 and CDR2: SGHTA, FQGNSA. With 5 bases removed from V and 8 bases from J, the gap between germline ends came to 15 bases. The CDR3 is made up of 14 amino acids. CDR3 protein: CASSVPEVGEKLFF. CDR3 sequence (DNA): TGTGCCAGCAGCGTACCGGAGGTCGGGGAAAAACTGTTTTTT.